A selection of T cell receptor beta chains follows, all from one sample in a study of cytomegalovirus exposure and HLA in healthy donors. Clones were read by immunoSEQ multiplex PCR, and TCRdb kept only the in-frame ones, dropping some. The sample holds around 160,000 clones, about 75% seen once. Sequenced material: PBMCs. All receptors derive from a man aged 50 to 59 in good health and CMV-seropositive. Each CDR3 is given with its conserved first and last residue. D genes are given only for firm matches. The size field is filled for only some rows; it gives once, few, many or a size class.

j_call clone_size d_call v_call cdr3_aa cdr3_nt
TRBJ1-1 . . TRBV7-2 CASSPKTGLEAFF TGTGCCAGCAGCCCGAAGACAGGCCTTGAAGCTTTCTTT
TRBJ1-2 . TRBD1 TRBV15 CATSSGGQSFYGYTF TGTGCCACCAGCAGCGGGGGACAGAGCTTCTATGGCTACACCTTC
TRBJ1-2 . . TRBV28 CASSIGGYGYTF TGTGCCAGCAGTATCGGGGGCTATGGCTACACCTTC
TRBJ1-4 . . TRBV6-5 CASTSGRGWEKLFF TGTGCCAGCACCTCGGGGAGGGGTTGGGAAAAACTGTTTTTT
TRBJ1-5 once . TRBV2 CASSENRGTGQPQHF TGTGCCAGCAGTGAAAATCGCGGAACAGGGCAGCCCCAGCATTTT
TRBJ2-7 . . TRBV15 CATSRDQQFSYEQYF TGTGCCACCAGCAGAGATCAACAGTTCTCCTACGAGCAGTACTTC
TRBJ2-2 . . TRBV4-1 CATSQYLTLNTGELFF TGCGCCACCTCGCAATACCTGACATTGAACACCGGGGAGCTGTTTTTT
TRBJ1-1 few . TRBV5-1 CASSLSGGGVRMPGNTEAFF TGCGCCAGCAGCTTGAGTGGGGGAGGGGTCAGGATGCCCGGGAACACTGAAGCTTTCTTT
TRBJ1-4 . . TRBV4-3 CASSQDGAQKLEKLFF TGCGCCAGCAGCCAAGACGGAGCCCAGAAGCTTGAAAAACTGTTTTTT
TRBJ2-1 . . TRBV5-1 CASSLEGQTVLSNNEQFF TGCGCCAGCAGCTTGGAGGGTCAGACAGTGTTATCCAACAATGAGCAGTTCTTC
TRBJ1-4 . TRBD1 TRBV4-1 CASSQAGLGQDREKLFF TGCGCCAGCAGCCAAGCGGGTCTGGGACAGGACCGCGAAAAACTGTTTTTT
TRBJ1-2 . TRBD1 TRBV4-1 CASSQRGDGQGGLDGGYTF TGCGCCAGCAGCCAACGTGGGGACGGACAGGGGGGTTTGGATGGAGGCTACACCTTC
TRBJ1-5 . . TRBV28 CASVTGKQPQHF TGTGCCAGCGTTACAGGGAAACAGCCCCAGCATTTT
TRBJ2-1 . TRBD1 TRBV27 CASSPGGRYEQFF TGTGCCAGCAGTCCAGGGGGCCGCTATGAGCAGTTCTTC
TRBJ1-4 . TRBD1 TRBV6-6 CASSDSGTGTEKLFF TGTGCCAGCAGTGACTCCGGGACAGGGACTGAAAAACTGTTTTTT